Sequencing of this TCR beta chain was carried out in a study of beta chain features in type 1 diabetes. Study-level results: Patients with Type 1 diabetes showed moderately but significantly shorter TCRB CDR3s in all four CD4+ subsets. Whether HLA type affects TCRB rearrangement stayed undetermined in the present work.

Every participating donor gave one draw, a heparinised blood sample averaging around 120 mL. In all sorted populations, purity surpassed 95%. Trimming took off 0 bases at V and 7 bases at J, with 21 bases between the two ends. The CDR3 is made up of 18 amino acids. Per germline, CDR1 LGHNA and CDR2 YNFKEQ. This clone showed up just a few times. Its antigen is as yet unknown. Since all of the isolated RNA was reverse transcribed, expressed TCRB transcripts were what got sequenced. Clones were sequenced by immunoSEQ multiplex PCR, and TCRdb holds only the in-frame ones, with some missing. The profile shows over 150,000 clones, 10% of them singletons.

Input material: central memory CD4+ T cells from blood. The J gene is TRBJ1-4, the V gene TRBV4-2; a weak D match, TRBD1 (5 bases). The TCR comes from a man aged 25 to 40 with type 1 diabetes. The CDR3 DNA reads as TGTGCCAGCAGCCAAGATCTTGGGTGGCGGAGGGGTGGTGAAAAACTGTTTTTT. This gives the protein CASSQDLGWRRGGEKLFF.